This T cell receptor beta chain was identified during a study of cytomegalovirus exposure and HLA in healthy donors. With respect to this clone: Its antigen is not known.

Researchers ran the PCR with 60 Vbeta and 13 Jbeta primers. Only in-frame clones appear in the TCRdb table, and some are missing; sequencing was by immunoSEQ multiplex PCR. Among 100,000 to 150,000 clones listed, 75% were seen once. Study-level results: Exclusion applied to some V segments, including TRBV6-2 and TRBV6-3, as they were indistinguishable. It was reportedly the case that the classifier diagnosed cytomegalovirus status with high specificity and sensitivity. Most observed TCR sequences were rare, whereas some public TCRs were detected in many donors. There were some 150 TCR beta chains listed as cytomegalovirus-associated.

CDR1 and CDR2 from the germline V gene are SGHVS and FQNEAQ. V was cut by 1 base and J by 8 bases, with 8 bases left in between. The length of the CDR3 is 13 residues. The sample taken for sequencing was PBMCs. The chain uses TRBV7-8 and TRBJ1-4; the D is unclear. The origin of this receptor is a woman aged 45-60 years in good health and CMV-seronegative. CDR3 DNA: TGTGCCAGCAGCTTAGGCGCACGCGAAAAACTGTTTTTT. This encodes CASSLGAREKLFF. The full variable domain, rest sourced from reference TRBV7-8 and TRBJ1-4, is GAGVSQSPRYKVAKRGQDVALRCDPISGHVSLFWYQQALGQGPEFLTYFQNEAQLDKSGLPSDRFFAERPEGSVSTLKIQRTQQEDSAVYLCASSLGAREKLFFGSGTQLSVL.